A selection of T cell receptor beta chains follows, all from one sample in a study of shared clonotypes between healthy human individuals. Method: immunoSEQ multiplex PCR; TCRdb's copy keeps in-frame clones and lacks some. The data show around 2,000,000 clones, with 95% seen just once and 0.13% held by the top ten. Sequencing used naive CD4+ T cells sorted from blood. The source is a man aged 18 to 29 in good health. The CDR3 runs from the conserved cysteine through the conserved F or W. D genes are given only for firm matches. Size values are once, few and many counts, or a class for expanded clones, and some rows have none.

>NA|TRBV27|TRBJ2-1|once
CASSLSDSRVDEQFF
TGTGCCAGCAGTTTATCGGATTCAAGGGTCGATGAGCAGTTCTTC
>TRBD1|TRBV19|TRBJ2-7|NA
CASSQGTGLEQYF
TGTGCCAGTAGCCAGGGGACAGGGCTAGAGCAGTACTTC
>TRBD1|TRBV30|TRBJ2-7|NA
CAWSVRGLGTGKIGSYEQYF
TGTGCCTGGAGTGTACGGGGCTTGGGGACAGGGAAAATTGGGTCCTACGAGCAGTACTTC
>NA|TRBV5-6|TRBJ2-7|NA
CASSLQFGYEQYF
TGTGCCAGCAGCTTACAATTCGGCTACGAGCAGTACTTC
>NA|TRBV7-9|TRBJ2-3|NA
CASSPDLGSTDTQYF
TGTGCCAGCAGCCCAGACCTTGGTAGCACAGATACGCAGTATTTT
>NA|TRBV4-3|TRBJ2-7|NA
CASSQEPGGGYEQYF
TGCGCCAGCAGCCAAGAGCCTGGGGGCGGGTACGAGCAGTACTTC
>NA|TRBV27|TRBJ1-2|NA
CASSPGGVYGYTF
TGTGCCAGCAGCCCCGGGGGGGTCTATGGCTACACCTTC
>NA|TRBV10-2|TRBJ1-2|NA
CASSDPRRGYGYTF
TGCGCCAGCAGTGATCCCCGGAGGGGCTATGGCTACACCTTC
>NA|TRBV19|TRBJ1-5|once
CASSAGNQPQHF
TGTGCCAGTAGTGCAGGCAATCAGCCCCAGCATTTT
>NA|TRBV11-1|TRBJ2-5|NA
CASSARDVKETQYF
TGTGCCAGCAGCGCTCGGGACGTAAAAGAGACCCAGTACTTC
>NA|TRBV2|TRBJ2-3|once
CASSGDGADTQYF
TGTGCCAGCAGTGGTGACGGCGCAGATACGCAGTATTTT
>TRBD1|TRBV5-4|TRBJ1-3|NA
CASSLQGTGNTIYF
TGTGCCAGCAGCTTACAGGGGACTGGAAACACCATATATTTT
>NA|TRBV5-1|TRBJ2-1|NA
CASSLEVNPSWDEQFF
TGCGCCAGCAGCTTGGAGGTCAATCCCTCCTGGGATGAGCAGTTCTTC
>TRBD2|TRBV5-1|TRBJ2-3|NA
CASSLEGGSTDTQYF
TGCGCCAGCAGCTTGGAGGGCGGGAGTACAGATACGCAGTATTTT
>NA|TRBV14|TRBJ1-3|NA
CASSQVLNTIYF
TGTGCCAGCAGCCAAGTATTGAACACCATATATTTT
>TRBD1|TRBV6-1|TRBJ2-7|NA
CASKIGQGSSYEQYF
TGTGCCAGCAAAATAGGACAGGGGAGCTCCTACGAGCAGTACTTC
>NA|TRBV7-9|TRBJ2-2|NA
CASTRLGELFF
TGTGCCAGCACCAGACTCGGGGAGCTGTTTTTT
>TRBD1|TRBV30|TRBJ1-5|once
CAWSVQGAGSNQPQHF
TGTGCCTGGAGTGTACAGGGGGCGGGGAGCAATCAGCCCCAGCATTTT
>NA|TRBV18|TRBJ1-5|NA
CASSGPNQPQHF
TGTGCCAGCTCAGGTCCTAATCAGCCCCAGCATTTT
>TRBD2|TRBV2|TRBJ2-7|NA
CASRLAGSSYEQYF
TGTGCCAGCAGGCTAGCGGGATCCTCCTACGAGCAGTACTTC
>TRBD2|TRBV10-3|TRBJ2-3|NA
CAITTSDSTDTQYF
TGTGCCATCACGACTAGCGACAGCACAGATACGCAGTATTTT
>NA|TRBV5-1|TRBJ2-3|NA
CASSVMGSTDTQYF
TGCGCCAGCAGCGTAATGGGGAGCACAGATACGCAGTATTTT
>NA|TRBV7-9|TRBJ1-3|NA
CASSRRGSSGNTIYF
TGTGCCAGCAGCCGACGGGGGAGCTCTGGAAACACCATATATTTT
>TRBD1|TRBV10-1|TRBJ2-1|few
CASSNDRGEQFF
TGCGCCAGCAGTAACGACAGGGGCGAGCAGTTCTTC
>NA|TRBV6-1|TRBJ2-1|NA
CASLLGSYNEQFF
TGTGCCAGCCTACTCGGGTCCTACAATGAGCAGTTCTTC
>NA|TRBV5-4|TRBJ2-1|NA
CASSIGTNSYNEQFF
TGTGCCAGCAGCATCGGAACTAACTCCTACAATGAGCAGTTCTTC
>NA|TRBV4-3|TRBJ1-3|NA
CASSQGRGAGNTIYF
TGCGCCAGCAGCCAAGGACGGGGGGCTGGAAACACCATATATTTT
>TRBD1|TRBV7-2|TRBJ1-2|NA
CASSLDPLEGQSYGYTF
TGTGCCAGCAGCTTAGATCCCCTAGAGGGACAGAGCTATGGCTACACCTTC
>NA|TRBV19|TRBJ2-6|once
CASSIATHSGANVLTF
TGTGCCAGTAGTATAGCCACACACTCTGGGGCCAACGTCCTGACTTTC
>NA|TRBV4-2|TRBJ1-1|NA
CASSHPWALGPEAFF
TGTGCCAGCAGCCACCCGTGGGCCCTGGGCCCTGAAGCTTTCTTT
>NA|TRBV30|TRBJ1-5|NA
CAWSPGGDQPQHF
TGTGCCTGGAGTCCGGGGGGGGATCAGCCCCAGCATTTT
>NA|TRBV5-6|TRBJ1-2|few
CASSLSGPYGYTF
TGTGCCAGCAGCTTGTCAGGTCCCTATGGCTACACCTTC
>TRBD1|TRBV2|TRBJ2-5|NA
CASSGGQGVISETQYF
TGTGCCAGCAGTGGGGGACAGGGGGTGATTTCTGAGACCCAGTACTTC
>TRBD2|TRBV7-9|TRBJ2-2|NA
CASSLGRGGASTGELFF
TGTGCCAGCAGCTTAGGACGCGGGGGGGCGTCCACCGGGGAGCTGTTTTTT
>TRBD2|TRBV19|TRBJ2-2|NA
CASSRGENTGELFF
TGTGCCAGTAGTCGGGGGGAGAACACCGGGGAGCTGTTTTTT
>TRBD1|TRBV5-1|TRBJ2-7|many
CASSVRDSSYEQYF
TGCGCCAGCAGCGTCCGGGACAGCTCCTACGAGCAGTACTTC
>NA|TRBV10-2|TRBJ2-4|NA
CASRDSYGPGRGNIQYF
TGCGCCAGCAGGGATTCTTATGGGCCCGGCCGCGGCAACATTCAGTACTTC
>NA|TRBV28|TRBJ1-5|NA
CASSLAMGGSQPQHF
TGTGCCAGCAGTTTAGCTATGGGGGGGAGCCAGCCCCAGCATTTT
>NA|TRBV6-1|TRBJ1-3|NA
CASSEGLWGAGNTIYF
TGTGCCAGCAGTGAAGGCCTGTGGGGAGCTGGAAACACCATATATTTT
>NA|TRBV28|TRBJ1-2|NA
CASSRQVVGYTF
TGTGCCAGCAGCCGACAGGTAGTCGGCTACACCTTC
>NA|TRBV25-1|TRBJ2-3|NA
CASSESRDTQYF
TGTGCCAGCAGTGAATCTCGTGATACGCAGTATTTT
>TRBD1|TRBV10-3|TRBJ1-5|NA
CAISWGQGKDQPQHF
TGTGCCATCAGTTGGGGACAGGGTAAGGATCAGCCCCAGCATTTT
>NA|TRBV6-5|TRBJ1-6|NA
CASSYGERNSPLHF
TGTGCCAGCAGTTATGGAGAGAGAAATTCACCCCTCCACTTT
>TRBD2|TRBV7-6|TRBJ2-7|many
CASSPHAGDGFYEQYF
TGTGCCAGCAGCCCTCACGCGGGGGACGGGTTCTACGAGCAGTACTTC
>TRBD2|TRBV7-8|TRBJ2-1|NA
CASSPRGVWASGNNEQFF
TGTGCCAGCAGCCCTAGAGGGGTATGGGCTAGCGGAAACAATGAGCAGTTCTTC
>NA|TRBV18|TRBJ2-7|NA
CASSPERPSGEQYF
TGTGCCAGCTCACCCGAACGACCCTCAGGCGAGCAGTACTTC
>TRBD1|TRBV7-9|TRBJ1-2|few
CASSRQGYNYGYTF
TGTGCCAGCAGCCGACAGGGGTATAACTATGGCTACACCTTC
>TRBD1|TRBV28|TRBJ2-7|NA
CASSSGTVKWSYEQYF
TGTGCCAGCAGTTCCGGGACAGTGAAGTGGTCCTACGAGCAGTACTTC
>TRBD2|TRBV6-5|TRBJ2-1|NA
CASSIGGNYYNEQFF
TGTGCCAGCTCCATCGGGGGGAACTACTACAATGAGCAGTTCTTC
>NA|TRBV9|TRBJ1-2|NA
CASSVGVYGYTF
TGTGCCAGCAGCGTAGGGGTTTATGGCTACACCTTC
>NA|TRBV19|TRBJ1-5|NA
CASSTGTFSLGNQPQHF
TGTGCCAGTAGTACCGGGACCTTCTCCCTCGGCAATCAGCCCCAGCATTTT
>NA|TRBV5-4|TRBJ2-5|NA
CASSSPGRTGTTQYF
TGTGCCAGCAGCTCTCCCGGGAGGACAGGGACGACCCAGTACTTC
>NA|TRBV5-6|TRBJ1-4|NA
CASSLVGFANEKLFF
TGTGCCAGCAGCTTGGTGGGGTTCGCTAATGAAAAACTGTTTTTT
>NA|TRBV7-9|TRBJ1-1|NA
CASSLQGIYTEAFF
TGTGCCAGCAGCTTACAGGGGATTTACACTGAAGCTTTCTTT
>TRBD1|TRBV5-4|TRBJ2-7|NA
CASSTRQGTYEQYF
TGTGCCAGCAGCACAAGACAGGGGACCTACGAGCAGTACTTC
>TRBD2|TRBV6-5|TRBJ2-7|NA
CASSRELGGGYEQYF
TGTGCCAGCAGCCGCGAGTTGGGCGGGGGGTACGAGCAGTACTTC
>NA|TRBV28|TRBJ1-3|NA
CASISQTGNTIYF
TGTGCCAGCATCTCTCAGACTGGAAACACCATATATTTT
>TRBD1|TRBV7-9|TRBJ2-5|NA
CASRAGGRETQYF
TGTGCCAGCAGGGCAGGGGGACGAGAGACCCAGTACTTC